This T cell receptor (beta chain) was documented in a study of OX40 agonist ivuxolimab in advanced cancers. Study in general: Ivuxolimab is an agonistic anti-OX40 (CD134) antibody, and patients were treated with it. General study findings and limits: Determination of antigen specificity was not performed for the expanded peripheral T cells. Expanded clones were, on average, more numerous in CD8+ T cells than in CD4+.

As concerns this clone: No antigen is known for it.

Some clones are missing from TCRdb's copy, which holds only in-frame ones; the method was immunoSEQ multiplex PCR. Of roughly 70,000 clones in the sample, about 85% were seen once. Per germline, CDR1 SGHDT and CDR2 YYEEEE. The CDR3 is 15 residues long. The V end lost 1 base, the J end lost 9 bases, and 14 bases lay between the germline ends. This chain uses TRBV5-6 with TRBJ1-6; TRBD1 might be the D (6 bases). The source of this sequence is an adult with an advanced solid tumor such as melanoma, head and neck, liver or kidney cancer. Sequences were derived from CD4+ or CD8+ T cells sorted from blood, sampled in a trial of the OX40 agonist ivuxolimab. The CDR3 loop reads CASSLIGGLGSPLHF. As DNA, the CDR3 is TGTGCCAGCAGCTTGATTGGGGGCTTGGGTTCACCCCTCCACTTT. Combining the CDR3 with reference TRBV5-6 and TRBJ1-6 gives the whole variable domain DAGVTQSPTHLIKTRGQQVTLRCSPKSGHDTVSWYQQALGQGPQFIFQYYEEEERQRGNFPDRFSGHQFPNYSSELNVNALLLGDSALYLCASSLIGGLGSPLHFGNGTRLTVT.